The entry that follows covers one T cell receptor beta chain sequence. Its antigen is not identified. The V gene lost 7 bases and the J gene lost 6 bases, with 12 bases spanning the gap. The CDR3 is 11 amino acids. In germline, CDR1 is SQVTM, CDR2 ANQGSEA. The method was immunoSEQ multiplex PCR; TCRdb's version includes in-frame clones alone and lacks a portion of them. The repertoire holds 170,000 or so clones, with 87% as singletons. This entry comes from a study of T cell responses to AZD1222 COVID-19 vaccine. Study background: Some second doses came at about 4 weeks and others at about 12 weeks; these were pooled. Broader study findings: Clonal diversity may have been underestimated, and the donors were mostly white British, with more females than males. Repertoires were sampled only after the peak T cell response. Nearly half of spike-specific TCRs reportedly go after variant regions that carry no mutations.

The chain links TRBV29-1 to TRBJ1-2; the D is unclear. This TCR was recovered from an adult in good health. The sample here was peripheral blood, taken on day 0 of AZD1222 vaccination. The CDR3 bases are TGCAGCGCCGGGTTCGGGCATGGCTACACCTTC. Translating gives CSAGFGHGYTF.